This TCR beta chain was captured by sequencing in a study of OX40 agonist ivuxolimab in advanced cancers. Study-wide context: Past anti-PD-1, anti-PD-L1 or anti-CTLA-4 therapy was accepted, and roughly 38% had received some. Broader study findings: Both blood CD4+ and CD8+ T cells showed clonal growth by week 6 at 0.1 to 3.0 mg/kg.

The data were produced by immunoSEQ multiplex PCR, yet TCRdb's version contains in-frame clones alone and is incomplete. Altogether some 18,000 clones are present, about four fifths being singletons, with the ten largest covering 35% to 55%. With respect to this clone: The antigen is unknown.

People who had autoimmune disease history or systemic immunosuppression were excluded. Germline CDR1 reads SGHTS; CDR2 reads YDEGEE. CDR3 length: 11 residues. With 6 bases removed from V and 13 bases from J, the gap between germline ends came to 11 bases. The sequenced sample was CD4+ or CD8+ T cells sorted from blood, obtained in a trial of the OX40 agonist ivuxolimab. This chain joins TRBV5-8 and TRBJ1-6; unclear D gene. The sequence derives from an adult with an advanced solid tumor such as melanoma, head and neck, liver or kidney cancer. The DNA of the CDR3 is TGTGCCAGCATCCTTGCCTGGCCCCTCCACTTT. This codes for CASILAWPLHF.